This T cell receptor (beta chain) was captured in a study of siplizumab effects on memory and regulatory T cells. General observations from the study: A small minority of alloreactive clones were mapped to unstimulated subsets. Proliferating clones, CD4+ or CD8+, lacked an assignable naive or memory phenotype in roughly 80-96% of cases. Whether the proliferating Tregs (from siplizumab cultures) were suppressive was not confirmed.

On this clone: No antigen is known for it.

The germline V and J ends were trimmed by 4 bases and 5 bases, with 8 bases remaining between them. Per germline, CDR1 MNHEY and CDR2 SMNVEV (reference sequence). The CDR3 length is 12 residues. Generated by immunoSEQ multiplex PCR, the TCRdb table keeps only in-frame clones and is missing some. The data hold over 80,000 clones, with 90% to 95% observed a single time. The chain uses TRBV27 and TRBJ2-5; D is undetermined. The origin of this receptor is a human donor in good health. The material sequenced was non-Treg CD4+ T cells sorted from blood. The CDR3 reads CASSSRWETQYF. CDR3 coding DNA: TGTGCCAGCAGTTCTAGGTGGGAGACCCAGTACTTC.